This T cell receptor (beta chain) originates from a study of blood T cell repertoires in COVID-19. Original methodology: Estimation of nucleated cell counts was performed using reference gene primer amplification. Only in-frame clones appear in the TCRdb table, and some are missing; sequencing was by immunoSEQ multiplex PCR. The V and J calls and clone size come from that table; D and trimming were worked out from the DNA. The data show about 290,000 clones, with over 85% seen just once and roughly 11% held by the top ten. Germline V gives CDR1 MNHEY, CDR2 SVGAGI. V dropped 1 base and J dropped 8 bases, with 14 bases sitting between them. The CDR3 totals 15 residues.

This chain joins TRBV6-5 and TRBJ1-4; D is undetermined. This TCR derives from a woman aged 25 to 39 with COVID-19, enrolled during active disease. Sequenced input: peripheral blood. CDR3 residues: CASSYFRERREKLFF. CDR3 sequence (DNA): TGTGCCAGCAGTTACTTCCGGGAGAGGAGAGAAAAACTGTTTTTT.